This T cell receptor beta chain was captured by sequencing in a study of T cells in Graves' hyperthyroidism and ophthalmopathy. The table lists this clonotype with many counts. V was trimmed by 4 bases and J by 1 base, leaving 10 bases between them. Looked up from germline, CDR1 is SGHTA and CDR2 is FQGNSA. The CDR3 is 14 residues long. What was amplified from RNA transcripts were TCR beta CDR3 regions. The TCR CDR3 was amplified in a first-round RT-PCR using the HTBI primer set. TCRdb itself ran the multiplex PCR reads through MiXCR, one entry per CDR3 protein. This sample yields hundreds of thousands of distinct CDR3 sequences, of which roughly 15% are seen a single time; around 4.5% belongs to the top ten.

The material sequenced was blood. This TCR derives from a woman aged 35 to 49 with Graves' ophthalmopathy. The chain has TRBV7-2 and TRBJ1-1; possible D gene TRBD1, 6 bases. The CDR3 nucleotides read TGTGCCAGCAGCTGGACAGTTTCGAACACTGAAGCTTTCTTT. Translated, it gives CASSWTVSNTEAFF.